These T cell receptor beta chains were read from a single sample in a study of cytomegalovirus exposure and HLA in healthy donors. Measured with immunoSEQ multiplex PCR; TCRdb has only the in-frame clones, and not every one. The table records more than 120,000 clones, around 90% of them present only once. Material: PBMCs. These TCRs come from a young man in good health and CMV-seropositive. CDR3s include the opening cysteine and the closing phenylalanine or tryptophan. Only part of the rows carry a size: once, few, many, or a class if the clone is expanded.

TRBV18 NA 14 CASSPTFGAGEAFF
TRBV7-9 NA 13 CASSYQGFYEQYF
TRBV7-6 NA 15 CASSIPDRGRNEQFF
TRBV28 NA 13 CASSRLQGNGYTF
TRBV5-4 NA 14 CASSFRGSNQPQHF
TRBV7-9 NA 15 CASSSRTHGNTEAFF
TRBV5-1 NA 16 CASSSPSGISTDTQYF
TRBV2 few 14 CASRDRSGVEKLFF
TRBV6-1 NA 16 CASSEGGAYYTDTQYF
TRBV7-9 few 17 CASSLGSLWLQGYGYTF
TRBV10-2 NA 16 CASSESLLAVFGEQFF
TRBV28 NA 15 CASSLLQGQENTIYF
TRBV11-1 NA 13 CASSSTRDWEQFF
TRBV6-5 NA 12 CASSSPGVEAFF
TRBV9 NA 14 CASSVERGPDTQYF
TRBV11-3 NA 14 CASSHWANGYEQYF
TRBV5-1 NA 14 CASSSGDSNEKLFF
TRBV28 NA 12 CASSLLGGEQYF
TRBV19 many 16 CASSIPPDRGFYEQYF
TRBV9 NA 14 CASSVAQGSYEQYF
TRBV19 NA 14 CASSSSGVQETQYF
TRBV6-4 NA 15 CASSEGGSGANVLTF
TRBV29-1 NA 13 CSAPGQGVNGYTF
TRBV6-6 few 16 CASSRGDRAIFDTQYF
TRBV11-3 NA 13 CASSFGTAYEQYF
TRBV6-1 NA 16 CASSEAPSRGFEKLFF
TRBV21-1 few 13 CASSKPTNYGYTF
TRBV2 NA 15 CARNRAGGLQETQYF
TRBV2 NA 13 CASTGQIAQPQHF